These 18 T cell receptor beta chains came from one sample sequenced in a study of blood T cell repertoires in COVID-19. The table came from immunoSEQ multiplex PCR; TCRdb's copy has only in-frame clones and leaves some out. The table lists approximately 210,000 clones, roughly 84% of them singletons, with about 1.9% in the top ten. The sample comprised peripheral blood. These receptors were obtained from a middle-aged man with active or convalescent COVID-19.

This chain links TRBV4-1 with TRBJ2-1; 8 bases agree with TRBD2. The CDR3 covers 17 residues. The J segment lost 2 bases and the V segment lost 2 bases, leaving 8 bases of the junction unmatched. The V gene's germline CDR1 is MGHRA and CDR2 YSYEKL. The CDR3 bases are TGCGCCAGCAGCCAACGACATGGACTAGCCCCCTACAATGAGCAGTTCTTC. This translates into CASSQRHGLAPYNEQFF.

This chain uses TRBV28 with TRBJ2-3; D not resolved. Germline assignment: CDR1 MDHEN and CDR2 SYDVKM. The V gene lost 3 bases and the J gene lost 2 bases, with 15 bases spanning the gap. The CDR3 extends over 16 amino acids. CDR3 DNA: TGTGCCAGCAGTTTTAGTAGCTATCCTTCCACAGATACGCAGTATTTT. This gives the protein CASSFSSYPSTDTQYF. The full variable domain, rest sourced from reference TRBV28 and TRBJ2-3, is DVKVTQSSRYLVKRTGEKVFLECVQDMDHENMFWYRQDPGLGLRLIYFSYDVKMKEKGDIPEGYSVSREKKERFSLILESASTNQTSMYLCASSFSSYPSTDTQYFGPGTRLTVL.

DNA of the CDR3: TGTGCCAGCAGGCCTCCGGGACAGGGGTCTGGGGAGACCCAGTACTTC. As protein: CASRPPGQGSGETQYF. The J gene is TRBJ2-5, the V gene TRBV3-1 (or the pseudogene TRBV3-2); TRBD1 aligns across 10 bases. This CDR3 spans 16 amino acids. J was trimmed by 5 bases and V by 6 bases; bases with no gene match: 12. Germline V gene sequence: CDR1 LGHDT, CDR2 YNNKEL (reference sequence).

The chain employs TRBV7-3 and TRBJ2-2; 8 bases are a match to TRBD2. V lost 6 bases and J lost 6; bases outside the gene matches: 12. This CDR3 is 16 amino acids long. Germline lookup yields CDR1 SGHTA and CDR2 FQGTGA. As DNA, the CDR3 is TGTGCCAGCAGTCGTAGGCCAGCGGGAGAGGCCGGGGAGCTGTTTTTT. Protein: CASSRRPAGEAGELFF.

CDR3 in DNA: TGTGCCAGCAGTCCCCTCCTTGGACAGGGCACCTACGAGCAGTACTTC. Translated: CASSPLLGQGTYEQYF. V is TRBV28 and J is TRBJ2-7; 8 bases match TRBD1. Trimming removed 5 bases from V and 2 bases from J; junction bases left unmatched: 11. The germline gives CDR1 MDHEN, CDR2 SYDVKM. The CDR3 is 16 amino acids. Filled out from reference TRBV28 and TRBJ2-7, the complete variable domain reads DVKVTQSSRYLVKRTGEKVFLECVQDMDHENMFWYRQDPGLGLRLIYFSYDVKMKEKGDIPEGYSVSREKKERFSLILESASTNQTSMYLCASSPLLGQGTYEQYFGPGTRLTVT.

This rearrangement joins TRBV5-1 to TRBJ1-4; TRBD1 matches 9 bases. With V trimmed by 5 bases and J by 3 bases, 8 bases remained unmatched. CDR3 length: 16 amino acids. The V gene's germline CDR1 is SGHRS and CDR2 YFSETQ. The CDR3 DNA reads TGCGCCAGCAGTCTACAGGGGGCCGGAGCTAATGAAAAACTGTTTTTT. Translating gives CASSLQGAGANEKLFF. Filled out from reference TRBV5-1 and TRBJ1-4, the complete variable domain reads KAGVTQTPRYLIKTRGQQVTLSCSPISGHRSVSWYQQTPGQGLQFLFEYFSETQRNKGNFPGRFSGRQFSNSRSEMNVSTLELGDSALYLCASSLQGAGANEKLFFGSGTQLSVL.

The chain carries TRBV12-3 or TRBV12-4 and TRBJ2-1; D is undetermined. The CDR3 loop spans 12 amino acids. V gave up 3 bases and J gave up 6 bases, with 6 bases separating them. CDR3 nucleotide sequence: TGTGCCAGCAGTTTTAGAATCAATGAGCAGTTCTTC. Its protein is CASSFRINEQFF.

The chain links TRBV3-1 (or the pseudogene TRBV3-2) to TRBJ1-3; TRBD1 might be the D (6 bases). The CDR3 runs to 15 residues. In germline, CDR1 is LGHDT, CDR2 YNNKEL (reference sequence). V was trimmed by 4 bases and J by 0 bases, leaving 10 bases between them. CDR3 sequence reads: CASSPQDSSGNTIYF. The CDR3 nucleotides read TGTGCCAGCAGCCCCCAGGACAGCTCTGGAAACACCATATATTTT.

The chain is built from TRBV7-9 and TRBJ2-7, with TRBD1 matching over 9 bases. The V gene end was trimmed by 4 bases and the J gene end by 4 bases; junction bases not matched to a gene: 5. CDR3 size: 14 residues. Per germline, CDR1 SEHNR and CDR2 FQNEAQ (reference sequence). This CDR3 is CASSSRDRVYEQYF. DNA of the CDR3: TGTGCCAGCAGCTCTCGGGACAGGGTTTACGAGCAGTACTTC.

As to this clone: Sequence at one end of the junction differs from germline and may be a read error. The chain has TRBV11-2 and TRBJ2-1; D is perhaps TRBD1 (6 bases). The CDR3 loop spans 18 amino acids. Germline values: CDR1 SGHAT, CDR2 FQNNGV. CDR3 nucleotides: TGTGCCAGCAGTTTAGGTCCGGGACAAGGAATCTCCTACAATGAGCAGTTCTTC. Its translation: CASSLGPGQGISYNEQFF.

This rearrangement joins TRBV5-1 to TRBJ2-7; 8 bases are a match to TRBD1. Per germline, CDR1 SGHRS and CDR2 YFSETQ. This CDR3 comprises 14 residues. Unmatched junction bases numbered 7, after V lost 6 bases and J lost 2 bases. CDR3 bases: TGCGCCAGCAAGACCTGGACAGGGACCTACGAGCAGTACTTC. The encoded protein is CASKTWTGTYEQYF.

V gene TRBV2 combines with J gene TRBJ2-7; 7 bases are shared with TRBD2. This CDR3 has 14 residues. V was clipped by 6 bases and J by 2 bases; unmatched bases: 7. The germline V gene encodes CDR1 SNHLY and CDR2 FYNNEI. CDR3 protein: CASRTFGGAYEQYF. CDR3 sequence (DNA): TGTGCCAGCAGAACCTTTGGGGGGGCCTACGAGCAGTACTTC.

With regard to this clone: Different DNA sequences within this sample yield the same CDR3. CDR3 sequence reads: CASSLEAGVYYEQYF. For the CDR3, the DNA is TGCGCCAGCAGCCTGGAAGCGGGGGTATACTACGAGCAGTACTTC. The rearrangement joins TRBV5-1 to TRBJ2-7, with 8 bases identical to TRBD2. This CDR3 is built from 15 residues. The V segment lost 4 bases and the J segment 3 bases; nucleotides outside the gene matches: 9. Germline CDR1 reads SGHRS; CDR2 reads YFSETQ.

The chain recombines TRBV10-1 with TRBJ2-7, with 9 bases identical to TRBD1. Losses at the gene ends were 8 bases for V and 1 base for J; bases not matched to a gene: 9. This CDR3 is built from 15 residues. Per germline, CDR1 WNHNN and CDR2 SYGVQD (reference sequence). The DNA for the CDR3 is TGCGCCAGCGATACAACAGGGGGCAGATCCTACGAGCAGTACTTC. Translation: CASDTTGGRSYEQYF.

This rearrangement joins TRBV9 to TRBJ2-2, with TRBD2 as a possible D gene (6 bases). Germline V gene lookup returns CDR1 SGDLS and CDR2 YYNGEE. V lost 10 bases to trimming and J lost 2 bases, with 12 bases between them. CDR3 length: 13 residues. CDR3 sequence reads: CASGRENTGELFF. The CDR3 coding sequence is TGTGCCTCGGGGCGGGAAAACACCGGGGAGCTGTTTTTT.

The rearrangement uses TRBV28 and TRBJ1-5; perhaps TRBD1 as D (6 bases). This CDR3 comprises 13 residues. Germline loops: CDR1 MDHEN, CDR2 SYDVKM. Trimming removed 6 bases from V and 6 bases from J, with 12 bases in between. CDR3 residues: CASSLGQPQPQHF. The CDR3 DNA is TGTGCCAGCAGCTTAGGACAGCCTCAGCCCCAGCATTTT.

The rearrangement links TRBV7-7 to TRBJ1-3; D remains unclear. The CDR3 loop spans 16 amino acids. V shed 5 bases and J shed 0 bases, with 14 bases lying between them. Germline CDR1 reads SSHAT; CDR2 reads FNYEAQ (reference sequence). The CDR3 DNA follows: TGTGCCAGCAGCCCCGAGGTTGGCGGCTCTGGAAACACCATATATTTT. This encodes CASSPEVGGSGNTIYF.

The rearrangement joins TRBV29-1 to TRBJ1-5; 7 positions agree with TRBD1. The trim removed 6 bases at V and 5 bases at J, leaving 10 bases unmatched. This CDR3 comprises 14 residues. The germline gives CDR1 SQVTM, CDR2 ANQGSEA. The CDR3 region is CSVLTQGLDQPQHF. The CDR3 DNA reads as TGCAGCGTCCTAACACAGGGGCTGGATCAGCCCCAGCATTTT.